This section outlines one T cell receptor beta chain sequence together with its context. This specimen belongs to a study of shared clonotypes between healthy human individuals. Here immunoSEQ multiplex PCR was the method, and the copy in TCRdb shows in-frame clones only, minus some. The table lists roughly 2.2 million clones, around 92% of them singletons. CDR3 length equals 16 residues. This sequence was found in a young man in good health. Some clones in this sample may be carry-over from other donors' samples. Sequenced: naive CD4+ T cells from PBMCs. Subset described: CD45RA+ positively selected. The rearrangement joins TRBV21-1 to TRBJ2-7. TRBV21-1 is a listed pseudogene. The CDR3 sequence is CASSVLGSDYSYEQYF. CDR3 nucleotide sequence: TGTGCCAGCAGCGTACTGGGATCGGATTACTCCTACGAGCAGTACTTC.